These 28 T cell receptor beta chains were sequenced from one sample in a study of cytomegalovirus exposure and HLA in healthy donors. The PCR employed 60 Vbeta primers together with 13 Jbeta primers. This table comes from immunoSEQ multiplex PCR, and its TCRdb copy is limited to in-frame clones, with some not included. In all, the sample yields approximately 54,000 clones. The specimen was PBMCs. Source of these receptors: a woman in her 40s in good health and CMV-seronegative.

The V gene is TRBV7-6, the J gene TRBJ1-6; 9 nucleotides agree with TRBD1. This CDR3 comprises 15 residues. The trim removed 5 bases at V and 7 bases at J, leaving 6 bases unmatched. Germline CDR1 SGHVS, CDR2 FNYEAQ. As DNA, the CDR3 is TGTGCCAGCAGCCACCAGGACAGGGGAAATTCACCCCTCCACTTT. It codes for CASSHQDRGNSPLHF. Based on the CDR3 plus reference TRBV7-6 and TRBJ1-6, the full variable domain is GAGVSQSPRYKVTKRGQDVALRCDPISGHVSLYWYRQALGQGPEFLTYFNYEAQQDKSGLPNDRFSAERPEGSISTLTIQRTEQRDSAMYRCASSHQDRGNSPLHFGNGTRLTVT.

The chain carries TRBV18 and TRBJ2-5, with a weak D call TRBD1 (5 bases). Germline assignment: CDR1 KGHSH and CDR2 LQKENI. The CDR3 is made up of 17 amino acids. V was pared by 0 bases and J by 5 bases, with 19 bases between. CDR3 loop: CASSPPGSTDFGETQYF. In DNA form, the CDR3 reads TGTGCCAGCTCACCACCGGGCTCGACAGACTTCGGGGAGACCCAGTACTTC.

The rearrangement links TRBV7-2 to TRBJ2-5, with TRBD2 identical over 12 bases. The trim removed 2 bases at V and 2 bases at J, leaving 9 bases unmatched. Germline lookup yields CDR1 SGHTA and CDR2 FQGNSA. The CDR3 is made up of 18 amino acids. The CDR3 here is CASSLLAGGPGVQETQYF. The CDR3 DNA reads TGTGCCAGCAGCTTACTAGCGGGAGGGCCGGGGGTACAAGAGACCCAGTACTTC.

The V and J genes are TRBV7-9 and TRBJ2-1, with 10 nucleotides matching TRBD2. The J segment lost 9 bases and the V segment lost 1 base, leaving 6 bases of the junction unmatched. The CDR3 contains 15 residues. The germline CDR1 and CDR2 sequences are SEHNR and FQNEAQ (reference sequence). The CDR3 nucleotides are TGTGCCAGCAGCTTAGTTCTAGCGGGAGCAAGTGAGCAGTTCTTC. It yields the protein CASSLVLAGASEQFF.

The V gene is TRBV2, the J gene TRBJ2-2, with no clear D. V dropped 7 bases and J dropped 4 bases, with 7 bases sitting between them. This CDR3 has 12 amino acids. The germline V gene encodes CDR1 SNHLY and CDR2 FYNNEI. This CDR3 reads CASKRSTGELFF. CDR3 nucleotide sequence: TGTGCCAGCAAGAGATCCACCGGGGAGCTGTTTTTT.

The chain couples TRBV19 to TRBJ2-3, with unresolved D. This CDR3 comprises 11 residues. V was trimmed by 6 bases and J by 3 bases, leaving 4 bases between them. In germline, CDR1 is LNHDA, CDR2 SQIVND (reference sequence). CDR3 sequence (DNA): TGTGCCAGTAGGCTAACAGATACGCAGTATTTT. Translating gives CASRLTDTQYF.

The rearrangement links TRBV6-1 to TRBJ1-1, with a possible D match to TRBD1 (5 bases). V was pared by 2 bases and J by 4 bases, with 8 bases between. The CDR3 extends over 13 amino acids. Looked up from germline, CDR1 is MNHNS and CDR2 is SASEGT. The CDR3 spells CASSEQGGTEAFF. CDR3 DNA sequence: TGTGCCAGCAGTGAACAGGGAGGCACTGAAGCTTTCTTT.

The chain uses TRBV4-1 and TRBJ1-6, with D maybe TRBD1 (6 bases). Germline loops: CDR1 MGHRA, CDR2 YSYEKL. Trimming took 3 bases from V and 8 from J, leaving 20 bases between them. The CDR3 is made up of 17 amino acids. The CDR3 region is CASSHESAGRGDSPLHF. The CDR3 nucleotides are TGCGCCAGCAGCCACGAAAGTGCGGGCAGGGGCGATTCACCCCTCCACTTT.

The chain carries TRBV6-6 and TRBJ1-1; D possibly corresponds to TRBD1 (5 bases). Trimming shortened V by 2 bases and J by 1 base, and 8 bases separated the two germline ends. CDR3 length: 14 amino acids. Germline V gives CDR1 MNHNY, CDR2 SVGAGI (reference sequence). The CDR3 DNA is TGTGCCAGCAGTTACCTCCAGGGGAACACTGAAGCTTTCTTT. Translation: CASSYLQGNTEAFF.

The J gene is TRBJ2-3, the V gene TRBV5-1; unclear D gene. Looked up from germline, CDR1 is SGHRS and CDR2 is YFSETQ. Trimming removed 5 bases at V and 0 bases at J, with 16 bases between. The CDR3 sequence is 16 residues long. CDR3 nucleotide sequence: TGCGCCAGCAGATTAGGTGCAGGTTATAGCACAGATACGCAGTATTTT. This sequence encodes CASRLGAGYSTDTQYF.

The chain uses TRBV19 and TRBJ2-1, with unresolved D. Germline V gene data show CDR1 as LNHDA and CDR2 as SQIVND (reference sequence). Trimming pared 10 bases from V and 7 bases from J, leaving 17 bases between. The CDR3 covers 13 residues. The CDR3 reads CATSRVDFNEQFF. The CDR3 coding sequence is TGTGCCACCTCCCGGGTCGATTTTAATGAGCAGTTCTTC.

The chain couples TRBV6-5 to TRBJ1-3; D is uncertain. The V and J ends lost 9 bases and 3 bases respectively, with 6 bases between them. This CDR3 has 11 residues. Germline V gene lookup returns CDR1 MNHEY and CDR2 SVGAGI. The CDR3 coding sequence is TGTGCCAGTGCGATTGGAAACACCATATATTTT. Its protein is CASAIGNTIYF.

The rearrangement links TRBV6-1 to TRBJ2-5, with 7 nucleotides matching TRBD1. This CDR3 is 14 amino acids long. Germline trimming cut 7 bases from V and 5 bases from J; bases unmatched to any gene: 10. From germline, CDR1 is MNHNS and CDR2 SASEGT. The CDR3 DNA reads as TGTGCCAGCACCAACAGGGGTATGGGGGAGACCCAGTACTTC. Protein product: CASTNRGMGETQYF.

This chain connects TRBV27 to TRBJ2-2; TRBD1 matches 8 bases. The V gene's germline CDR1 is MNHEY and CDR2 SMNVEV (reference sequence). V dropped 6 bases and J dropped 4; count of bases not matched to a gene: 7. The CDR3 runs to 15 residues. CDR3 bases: TGTGCCAGCAGCCAGGGACAGGCCATCACCGGGGAGCTGTTTTTT. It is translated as CASSQGQAITGELFF.

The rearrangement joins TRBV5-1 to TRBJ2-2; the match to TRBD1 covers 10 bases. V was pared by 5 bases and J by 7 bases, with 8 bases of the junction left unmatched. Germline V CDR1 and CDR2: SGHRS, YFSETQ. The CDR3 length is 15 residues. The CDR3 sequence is CASSFGTGDVGELFF. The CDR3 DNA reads TGCGCCAGCAGTTTCGGGACAGGGGATGTCGGGGAGCTGTTTTTT.

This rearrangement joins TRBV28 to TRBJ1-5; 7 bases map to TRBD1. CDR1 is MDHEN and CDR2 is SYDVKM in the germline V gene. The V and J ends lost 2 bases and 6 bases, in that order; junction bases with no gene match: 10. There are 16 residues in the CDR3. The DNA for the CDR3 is TGTGCCAGCAGTTTACGAGGAACAGGGGAACGTCAGCCCCAGCATTTT. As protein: CASSLRGTGERQPQHF.

The CDR3 protein is CASSAPQVGLQNQPQHF. The CDR3 DNA is TGTGCCAGCAGCGCCCCTCAGGTGGGGCTGCAAAATCAGCCCCAGCATTTT. J is TRBJ1-5 and V is TRBV7-2; D might be TRBD1 (5 bases). CDR1 and CDR2 (germline): SGHTA, FQGNSA. The CDR3 spans 17 residues. Trimming took off 5 bases at V and 4 bases at J, with 21 bases between the two ends. The whole variable domain, filled in from reference TRBV7-2 and TRBJ1-5, reads GAGVSQSPSNKVTEKGKDVELRCDPISGHTALYWYRQSLGQGLEFLIYFQGNSAPDKSGLPSDRFSAERTGGSVSTLTIQRTQQEDSAVYLCASSAPQVGLQNQPQHFGDGTRLSIL.

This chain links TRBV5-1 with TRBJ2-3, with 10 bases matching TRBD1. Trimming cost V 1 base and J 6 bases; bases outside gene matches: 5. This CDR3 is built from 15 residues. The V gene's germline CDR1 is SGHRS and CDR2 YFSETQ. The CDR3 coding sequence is TGCGCCAGCAGCTTGCGACAGGGGGCGTGGGATACGCAGTATTTT. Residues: CASSLRQGAWDTQYF.

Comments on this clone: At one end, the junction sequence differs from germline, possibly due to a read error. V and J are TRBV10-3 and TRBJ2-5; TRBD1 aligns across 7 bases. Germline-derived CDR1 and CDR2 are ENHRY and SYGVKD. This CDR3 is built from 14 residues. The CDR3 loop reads CAISLTGLQENQYF. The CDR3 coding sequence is TGTGCCATCAGTCTGACAGGGCTACAAGAGAACCAGTACTTC.

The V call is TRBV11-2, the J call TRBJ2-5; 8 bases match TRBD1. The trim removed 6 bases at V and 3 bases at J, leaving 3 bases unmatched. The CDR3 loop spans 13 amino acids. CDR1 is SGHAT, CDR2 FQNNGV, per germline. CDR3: CASRNRGEETQYF. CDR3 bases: TGTGCCAGCAGGAACAGGGGGGAAGAGACCCAGTACTTC.

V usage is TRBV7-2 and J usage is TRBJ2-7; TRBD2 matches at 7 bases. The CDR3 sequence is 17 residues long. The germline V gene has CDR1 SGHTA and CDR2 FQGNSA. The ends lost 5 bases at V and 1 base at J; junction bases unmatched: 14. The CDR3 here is CASSARGGASGSYEQYF. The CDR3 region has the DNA TGTGCCAGCAGCGCCCGGGGAGGGGCTAGCGGTTCCTACGAGCAGTACTTC.

The CDR3 region is CASSLDLSGWETQYF. The CDR3 region has the DNA TGCGCCAGCAGCTTGGATCTCTCAGGGTGGGAGACCCAGTACTTC. This rearrangement joins TRBV5-1 to TRBJ2-5; perhaps TRBD1 as D (5 bases). Per the germline V gene, CDR1 is SGHRS and CDR2 is YFSETQ. V dropped 0 bases and J dropped 5 bases, with 14 bases sitting between them. The CDR3 consists of 15 residues. Variable domain in full (rest from reference TRBV5-1 and TRBJ2-5): KAGVTQTPRYLIKTRGQQVTLSCSPISGHRSVSWYQQTPGQGLQFLFEYFSETQRNKGNFPGRFSGRQFSNSRSEMNVSTLELGDSALYLCASSLDLSGWETQYFGPGTRLLVL.

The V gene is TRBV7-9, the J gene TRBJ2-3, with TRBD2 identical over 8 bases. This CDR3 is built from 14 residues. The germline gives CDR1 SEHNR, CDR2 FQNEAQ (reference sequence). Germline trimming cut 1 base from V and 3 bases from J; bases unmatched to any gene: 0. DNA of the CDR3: TGTGCCAGCAGCTTAGAGCGGGGGACAGATACGCAGTATTTT. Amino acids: CASSLERGTDTQYF.

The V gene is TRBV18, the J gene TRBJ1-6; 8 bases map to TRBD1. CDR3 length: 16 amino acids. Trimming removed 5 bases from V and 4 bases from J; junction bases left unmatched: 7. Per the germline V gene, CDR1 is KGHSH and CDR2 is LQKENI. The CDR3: CASSGQGIPYNSPLHF. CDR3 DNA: TGTGCCAGCTCAGGACAGGGCATTCCGTATAATTCACCCCTCCACTTT.

Written as DNA, the CDR3 is TGCGCCAGCAGCTTGGGGCACAATGGCTCACCCCTCCACTTT. Translation gives CASSLGHNGSPLHF. The J gene is TRBJ1-6, the V gene TRBV5-1; D unclear. Germline V gene sequence: CDR1 SGHRS, CDR2 YFSETQ. This CDR3 spans 14 amino acids. V lost 0 bases and J lost 10, with 11 bases in between.

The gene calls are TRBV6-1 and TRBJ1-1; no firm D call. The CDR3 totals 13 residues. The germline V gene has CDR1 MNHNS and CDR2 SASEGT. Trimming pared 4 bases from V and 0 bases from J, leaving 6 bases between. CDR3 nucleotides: TGTGCCAGCAGTGGACAATTGAACACTGAAGCTTTCTTT. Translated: CASSGQLNTEAFF.

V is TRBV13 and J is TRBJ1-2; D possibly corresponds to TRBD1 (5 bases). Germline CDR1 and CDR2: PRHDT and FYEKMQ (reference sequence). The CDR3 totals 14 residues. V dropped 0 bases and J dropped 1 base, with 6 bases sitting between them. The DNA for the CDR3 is TGTGCCAGCAGCTTAGGGGGGGGTAACTATGGCTACACCTTC. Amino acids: CASSLGGGNYGYTF. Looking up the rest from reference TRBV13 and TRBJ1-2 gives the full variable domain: AAGVIQSPRHLIKEKRETATLKCYPIPRHDTVYWYQQGPGQDPQFLISFYEKMQSDKGSIPDRFSAQQFSDYHSELNMSSLELGDSALYFCASSLGGGNYGYTFGSGTRLTVV.

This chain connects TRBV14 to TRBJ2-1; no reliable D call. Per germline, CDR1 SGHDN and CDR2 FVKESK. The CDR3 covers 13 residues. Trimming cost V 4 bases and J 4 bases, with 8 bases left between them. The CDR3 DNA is TGTGCCAGCAGCCTCGGTCCTTACAATGAGCAGTTCTTC. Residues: CASSLGPYNEQFF.